Included here is one T cell receptor beta chain sequence, with context. The antigen is undetermined. The sample belongs to a study of shared clonotypes between healthy human individuals. Study-wide findings and caveats: On the whole, naive subsets had larger estimated richness than memory subsets had.

The deep-level immunoSEQ assay was used. Several immunoSEQ plates received, in even portions, the genomic DNA of each subset. Authors' processing steps: Because ImmunoSEQ provided only junction sequences with no quality scores, the filtering differed. Assay used: immunoSEQ multiplex PCR; TCRdb lists only in-frame clones, some missing. V and J calls and clone size are as listed in that table; D and trimming were resolved from the DNA. The sample contains roughly 550,000 clones, nearly 97% of which appear only once. CD8 cells regarded as naive lacked CD45RO, were positively chosen for CCR7, and omitted terminally differentiated effector memory CD45RA+ cells. The sequenced material came from naive CD8+ T cells sorted from blood. This clonotype was obtained from a woman aged 25 to 39 in good health.

The CDR3 reads CASSVTAYSNQPQHF. The DNA for the CDR3 is TGTGCCAGTAGTGTGACAGCGTATAGCAATCAGCCCCAGCATTTT. V gene TRBV19 combines with J gene TRBJ1-5; the D gene is possibly TRBD1 (5 bases). The CDR3 is 15 amino acids. Trimming cost V 5 bases and J 0 bases, with 11 bases left between them. Germline-derived CDR1 and CDR2 are LNHDA and SQIVND (reference sequence).